Listed here is a single TCR beta chain. These data come from a study of blood T cell repertoires in COVID-19. Study context: T cells, B-cell-depleted T cells, or PBMCs supplied cDNA or gDNA.

The repertoire was sequenced with immunoSEQ multiplex PCR; TCRdb's copy has only in-frame clones and lacks some. The table has roughly 250,000 clones, around 93% seen once; the top ten hold 1.2%. CDR3 length: 15 residues. The germline V gene encodes CDR1 LNHDA and CDR2 SQIVND (reference sequence). Trimming took 3 bases from V and 4 from J, leaving 13 bases between them. In terms of age and location, participants ranged from about 18 to 100 years and lived in around 22 US areas. The chain has TRBV19 and TRBJ1-3; TRBD1 might be the D (6 bases). The specimen sequenced was PBMCs or T cells enriched from blood (not recorded which). The clonotype comes from a human donor in a cohort exposed to, infected with or recovered from COVID-19 (not recorded which). The donor label of this sample is uncertain. CDR3: CASSMTAGAGNTIYF. The CDR3 nucleotides are TGTGCCAGTAGTATGACGGCAGGGGCCGGAAACACCATATATTTT.